Each of the 25 T cell receptor beta chains below was sequenced from the same sample in a study of cytomegalovirus exposure and HLA in healthy donors. PCR employed 60 Vbeta and 13 Jbeta primers. Here immunoSEQ multiplex PCR was the method, and the copy in TCRdb shows in-frame clones only, minus some. Among roughly 230,000 clones listed, 92% were seen once. Sequencing was done on a sample of PBMCs. The receptor source for this set is a girl aged 2-10 years in good health and CMV-seronegative.

The chain has TRBV11-1 and TRBJ2-3; D call uncertain. The CDR3 sequence is 14 residues long. CDR1 is SGHAT, CDR2 FQDESV, per germline (reference sequence). Trimming left V 1 base short and J 2 bases short, with 7 bases between. The CDR3, as DNA: TGTGCCAGCAGCTTAGTTACCTACACAGATACGCAGTATTTT. It is translated as CASSLVTYTDTQYF.

V gene TRBV19 combines with J gene TRBJ1-2; 10 bases map to TRBD1. Germline CDR1 and CDR2: LNHDA and SQIVND (reference sequence). The CDR3 spans 16 residues. V was clipped by 6 bases and J by 6 bases; unmatched bases: 13. CDR3 nucleotides: TGTGCCAGTAGCCGGAATCCGGGACAGGGGTTAAATGGCTACACCTTC. It specifies CASSRNPGQGLNGYTF.

The rearrangement uses TRBV27 and TRBJ2-7, with D maybe TRBD1 (6 bases). CDR3 length: 12 amino acids. Trimming removed 5 bases from V and 4 bases from J, with 9 bases in between. CDR1 MNHEY and CDR2 SMNVEV come from the germline V gene (reference sequence). CDR3 sequence reads: CASSTQGYEQYF. CDR3 in DNA: TGTGCCAGCAGTACCCAGGGGTACGAGCAGTACTTC.

The rearrangement uses TRBV6-1 and TRBJ2-3; TRBD2 matches 10 bases. The CDR3 is made up of 15 amino acids. The germline V gene encodes CDR1 MNHNS and CDR2 SASEGT. V was pared by 5 bases and J by 6 bases, with 8 bases of the junction left unmatched. For the CDR3, the DNA is TGTGCCAGCAGTCTGGGGAGCGGGAGGGTTGATACGCAGTATTTT. Translated, it gives CASSLGSGRVDTQYF.

CDR3 bases: TGTGCCAGTAGTCCCGGGACATTTAACACTGAAGCTTTCTTT. Amino acids: CASSPGTFNTEAFF. V and J are TRBV19 and TRBJ1-1, with a tentative D call TRBD1 (6 bases). The V gene lost 5 bases and the J gene lost 2 bases, with 12 bases spanning the gap. The CDR3 has 14 residues. The germline CDR1 and CDR2 sequences are LNHDA and SQIVND (reference sequence).

CDR3 sequence reads: CASSPGVGSEQFF. The CDR3 coding sequence is TGTGCCAGCAGCCCGGGGGTGGGGAGTGAGCAGTTCTTC. This chain uses TRBV5-5 with TRBJ2-1; D possibly corresponds to TRBD2 (6 bases). The V and J ends lost 4 bases and 9 bases respectively, with 14 bases between them. Germline loops: CDR1 SGHKS, CDR2 YYEKEE (reference sequence). There are 13 residues in the CDR3. Drawing the rest from reference TRBV5-5 and TRBJ2-1, the complete variable domain is DAGVTQSPTHLIKTRGQQVTLRCSPISGHKSVSWYQQVLGQGPQFIFQYYEKEERGRGNFPDRFSARQFPNYSSELNVNALLLGDSALYLCASSPGVGSEQFFGPGTRLTVL.

The chain is built from TRBV5-1 and TRBJ2-7; 8 bases line up with TRBD1. J lost 1 base, V lost 3 bases, and 3 bases had no gene match. The CDR3 has 14 amino acids. CDR1 and CDR2 (germline): SGHRS, YFSETQ. CDR3 nucleotides: TGCGCCAGCAGCTCCCGACAGGGGTCCTACGAGCAGTACTTC. Its protein is CASSSRQGSYEQYF.

The rearrangement uses TRBV13 and TRBJ2-5, with 15 positions matching TRBD2. V shed 5 bases, J shed 0 bases, and the junction held 4 bases outside the gene matches. The CDR3 is 17 residues long. The germline gives CDR1 PRHDT, CDR2 FYEKMQ (reference sequence). Here the CDR3 DNA reads TGTGCCAGCAGCGTGGGACTAGCGGGGGGACACCAAGAGACCCAGTACTTC. Protein product: CASSVGLAGGHQETQYF.

The chain carries TRBV29-1 and TRBJ2-7, with 8 bases identical to TRBD1. Germline-derived CDR1 and CDR2 are SQVTM and ANQGSEA. The CDR3 is 15 amino acids. The trim removed 4 bases at V and 1 base at J, leaving 9 bases unmatched. CDR3 in DNA: TGCAGCGTTGCGGGTCTGAGGGACAGGTCCTACGAGCAGTACTTC. Protein: CSVAGLRDRSYEQYF.

The genes are TRBV5-5 and TRBJ1-5, with TRBD1 as a possible D gene (5 bases). V was clipped by 0 bases and J by 2 bases, with 12 bases between them. The CDR3 is 16 residues long. From germline, CDR1 is SGHKS and CDR2 YYEKEE (reference sequence). This CDR3 is CASSLGGGGGNQPQHF. CDR3 nucleotide sequence: TGTGCCAGCAGCTTGGGCGGCGGGGGTGGCAATCAGCCCCAGCATTTT.

This chain uses TRBV5-1 with TRBJ2-1; 7 positions agree with TRBD2. V was pared by 0 bases and J by 6 bases, with 0 bases of the junction left unmatched. Germline lookup yields CDR1 SGHRS and CDR2 YFSETQ. This CDR3 is built from 13 residues. CDR3 DNA: TGCGCCAGCAGCTTGGGGGAGGGCAATGAGCAGTTCTTC. It yields the protein CASSLGEGNEQFF.

This clone has a handful of counts. The chain combines TRBV30 with TRBJ1-4; D gene unclear. CDR3 size: 12 residues. The germline gives CDR1 GTSNPN, CDR2 SVGIG (reference sequence). Trimming removed 1 base from V and 7 bases from J, with 7 bases in between. The DNA of the CDR3 is TGTGCCTGGAGTGGCGGCCCTGAAAAACTGTTTTTT. It yields the protein CAWSGGPEKLFF.

This chain uses TRBV9 with TRBJ2-3, with 13 bases identical to TRBD2. The CDR3 loop spans 21 amino acids. Trimming at V came to 3 bases and at J to 2 bases, leaving 18 bases not matched to a gene. Looked up from germline, CDR1 is SGDLS and CDR2 is YYNGEE. CDR3 sequence reads: CASSDRRRTSGSWGLTDTQYF. For the CDR3, the DNA is TGTGCCAGCAGCGACCGCCGACGGACTAGCGGGAGCTGGGGACTCACAGATACGCAGTATTTT.

The table lists this clone with a count of one. The rearrangement uses TRBV6-1 and TRBJ2-1; D unresolved. Germline V gene sequence: CDR1 MNHNS, CDR2 SASEGT. V lost 7 bases, J lost 0 bases, and 13 bases lay in between. The CDR3 spans 15 residues. CDR3 sequence: CASTVRDSSYNEQFF. In nucleotides, the CDR3 is TGTGCCAGCACCGTCCGTGATAGCTCCTACAATGAGCAGTTCTTC.

V usage is TRBV9 and J usage is TRBJ2-1; 8 bases align to TRBD2. CDR1 is SGDLS and CDR2 is YYNGEE in the germline V gene. This CDR3 comprises 16 residues. J lost 8 bases, V lost 0 bases, and 10 bases had no gene match. For the CDR3, the DNA is TGTGCCAGCAGCGTAGGACCGGGAGGGCCAACGGATGAGCAGTTCTTC. Protein sequence: CASSVGPGGPTDEQFF.

The chain employs TRBV6-1 and TRBJ2-2; TRBD1 matches at 9 bases. The junction had 6 bases not matched to a gene; V was cut back by 4 bases and J by 3 bases. CDR1 and CDR2 (germline): MNHNS, SASEGT. CDR3 size: 16 residues. CDR3 nucleotides: TGTGCCAGCAGTGCGCGACAGGGGGGGGACACCGGGGAGCTGTTTTTT. Protein sequence: CASSARQGGDTGELFF.

This chain connects TRBV19 to TRBJ2-1; TRBD2 is a possible D gene (6 bases). Per germline, CDR1 LNHDA and CDR2 SQIVND (reference sequence). CDR3 length: 12 residues. The ends were cut back, 6 bases at V and 10 bases at J, with 13 bases in the middle. DNA of the CDR3: TGTGCCAGTAGCGGGAGTATTAGGGAGCAGTTCTTC. Its protein is CASSGSIREQFF.

The V and J genes are TRBV27 and TRBJ1-1; 8 positions match TRBD1. Trimming cost V 5 bases and J 2 bases; bases outside gene matches: 7. This CDR3 contains 15 residues. In germline, CDR1 is MNHEY, CDR2 SMNVEV (reference sequence). CDR3 amino acids: CASSLGQGRNTEAFF. CDR3 DNA: TGTGCCAGCAGTCTAGGACAGGGACGCAACACTGAAGCTTTCTTT.

The chain combines TRBV5-6 with TRBJ2-5; D uncertain. This CDR3 comprises 15 residues. CDR1 is SGHDT, CDR2 YYEEEE, per germline. The V and J ends lost 1 base and 2 bases respectively, with 12 bases between them. CDR3 DNA sequence: TGTGCCAGCAGCTTGTTGGTGGCGGAGCAAGAGACCCAGTACTTC. Amino acids: CASSLLVAEQETQYF. The full variable domain, in which reference TRBV5-6 and TRBJ2-5 provide the parts outside the CDR3, is DAGVTQSPTHLIKTRGQQVTLRCSPKSGHDTVSWYQQALGQGPQFIFQYYEEEERQRGNFPDRFSGHQFPNYSSELNVNALLLGDSALYLCASSLLVAEQETQYFGPGTRLLVL.

The V and J genes are TRBV6-5 and TRBJ2-1; D unresolved. Germline CDR1 MNHEY, CDR2 SVGAGI. V was shortened by 2 bases and J by 0 bases, with 11 bases between the two germline ends. This CDR3 comprises 16 residues. The CDR3 sequence: CASSYVPADSYNEQFF. CDR3 DNA sequence: TGTGCCAGCAGTTACGTACCCGCGGACTCCTACAATGAGCAGTTCTTC.

This chain links TRBV12-2 with TRBJ2-3; TRBD2 is the table's D call, not checked against the DNA. TRBV12-2 counts as a pseudogene. The CDR3 contains 15 residues. The CDR3 bases are TGTGCAAGTCACGGACGGGAGTCAGAGACAGATACGCAGTATTTT. It yields the protein CASHGRESETDTQYF.

The chain has TRBV9 and TRBJ2-5; TRBD2 aligns across 9 bases. Germline loops: CDR1 SGDLS, CDR2 YYNGEE. The CDR3 loop spans 15 amino acids. Trimming cost V 4 bases and J 5 bases; bases outside gene matches: 9. The DNA of the CDR3 is TGTGCCAGCAGCCCGTCGGGACTAGCAGCCGAGACCCAGTACTTC. Protein sequence: CASSPSGLAAETQYF.

The chain couples TRBV5-1 to TRBJ2-1; 13 nucleotides match TRBD2. From germline, CDR1 is SGHRS and CDR2 YFSETQ. The CDR3 loop spans 15 amino acids. The J segment lost 5 bases and the V segment lost 4 bases, leaving 3 bases of the junction unmatched. CDR3 nucleotide sequence: TGCGCCAGCAGCCCAGGACTAGCGGGAGACAATGAGCAGTTCTTC. This codes for CASSPGLAGDNEQFF.

The genes are TRBV5-4 and TRBJ1-1; no clear D. V gave up 5 bases and J gave up 3 bases, with 23 bases separating them. The CDR3 runs to 17 residues. The germline CDR1 and CDR2 sequences are SGHNT and YYREEE (reference sequence). CDR3 sequence reads: CASRQTPGRREDTEAFF. Written as DNA, the CDR3 is TGTGCCAGCAGGCAGACCCCCGGAAGAAGGGAGGACACTGAAGCTTTCTTT.

This clone appeared a few times. The V call is TRBV6-5, the J call TRBJ1-1; D remains unclear. Trimming pared 6 bases from V and 7 bases from J, leaving 21 bases between. The CDR3 covers 15 residues. The V gene's germline CDR1 is MNHEY and CDR2 SVGAGI. CDR3 loop: CASSRIGGSFYEAFF. The CDR3 DNA follows: TGTGCCAGCAGCCGCATCGGCGGATCTTTTTATGAAGCTTTCTTT.